This T cell receptor (beta chain) came from a study of blood T cell repertoires in COVID-19 (dated by TCRdb to the early 2020s). For the study in its entirety: Collaborator samples came from the United States, Italy and Spain and covered acute and convalescent phases of COVID-19. Subjects who had been exposed to COVID-19, were actively infected with it, or had recovered from it provided the deeply sampled blood TCRbeta repertoires that made up the dataset. The material from the prospective study consisted of cDNA or gDNA derived from T cells, B-cell-depleted T cells, or PBMCs. Nearly every sample came with metadata listing a de-identified subject ID, COVID-19 status, age in years and sex. Samples were obtained from the ongoing ImmuneRACE study (first 160 participants) and from some 1,200 subjects provided by 6 global collaborators. The repertoires were made available in a free public database intended to serve as a resource for research on the immune response to SARS-CoV-2. Where HLA class I and class II types were available, the types were taken from metadata supplied by the sample provider, not from assay-based typing.

The immunoSEQ Assay, a bias-controlled multiplex PCR, was used to amplify TCRbeta CDR3 regions from genomic DNA. Turning to the authors' computational methods: The number of nucleated cells in each sample was estimated from the amplification of reference gene primers within the assay. To quantify the absolute abundance of each unique TCRbeta CDR3 rearrangement, sequence reads were collapsed and filtered. For each sample, productive Simpson clonality was calculated as the square root of Simpson's diversity index over productive rearrangements. Here the immuneACCESS table is served through TCRdb, limited to in-frame sequences with V and J called. Missing clones are a known gap in these copies; in checked studies unresolved V genes cover under half, and the rest lacks a known reason. The V and J calls and clone size are taken from that table; D and trimming were inferred from the DNA. This sample gives some 330,000 clones in total; 80% to 90% of them show up just once. The ten largest clones add up to 4% to 5% of the sample.

Concerning this clone itself: Its binding antigen is unknown. No qualities accompany the bases; no much larger clone lies one base away.

Participants in the prospective study were enrolled through a virtual design, were aged roughly 18 to 90 years, and lived in approximately 25 United States geographic areas. To assign participants to cohorts, the prospective study relied on clinical history that participants themselves reported in a screening survey and a study questionnaire. ImmuneRACE Cohort 3 recovered participants were defined by two consecutive negative NP/OP PCR tests, healthcare professional clearance, or symptom resolution. Each participant in the prospective study had whole blood, serum and a nasopharyngeal or oropharyngeal swab collected by mobile phlebotomists. Participants in the prospective study had the option to provide additional blood draws and questionnaires over an approximately 2-month period. Blood samples from the prospective study were shipped frozen or at room temperature prior to DNA extraction. The CDR3 starts with the cysteine, ends with the phenylalanine, and has 15 residues. Only the CDR3 part of the read is kept: 45 bases, read in frame from the first base. The germline V gene supplies CDR1 KGHDR and CDR2 SFDVKD. Trimming takes 11 bases off V and 5 bases off J; junction bases not matched to a gene: 15.

Results and caveats for the whole study, not just this receptor: How much clinical and demographic metadata was included differed by source and by participant, and the metadata was provided uncurated.

The chain links TRBV24-1 with TRBJ2-5, and 8 junction bases match TRBD2. This receptor was obtained from a young man who had recovered from COVID-19. The specimen was PBMCs or T cells enriched from blood (not recorded which). The DNA is as follows: TGTGCCAGCGGGGCGGGTAGCGGGAACTCGGAGACCCAGTACTTC. This translates into CASGAGSGNSETQYF.